This TCR beta chain was profiled in a study of cytomegalovirus exposure and HLA in healthy donors. The PCR ran on 60 Vbeta and 13 Jbeta primers. The protocol was immunoSEQ multiplex PCR, while the TCRdb copy is restricted to in-frame clones and leaves out a portion. Here the sample spans 150,000 to 180,000 clones, 70% to 80% being singletons. Worth noting for this clone: As yet, its antigen is unknown.

These donors, healthy bone marrow donors, were studied. Study findings and constraints: Presence/absence analyses treated sequencing depth as roughly uniform across donors.

Sequenced sample: PBMCs. This TCR came from a man aged 30 to 39 in good health and CMV-seropositive.

The CDR3 reads CATEGDSGFYGYTF. DNA for the CDR3: TGTGCCACCGAGGGGGACAGCGGGTTCTATGGCTACACCTTC. This chain joins TRBV28 and TRBJ1-2; 7 nucleotides align to TRBD1. The V segment lost 10 bases and the J segment 4 bases; nucleotides outside the gene matches: 12. Germline CDR1 and CDR2: MDHEN and SYDVKM. This CDR3 has 14 amino acids.